The 3 T cell receptor beta chains given below trace back to one sample, sequenced in a study of cytomegalovirus exposure and HLA in healthy donors. Primers included in the PCR were 60 Vbeta and 13 Jbeta primers. Assay used: immunoSEQ multiplex PCR; TCRdb lists only in-frame clones, some missing. Of around 180,000 clones in the sample, around 87% are singletons; the top ten hold more than 1.5%. Input material: PBMCs. The receptors here all came from a woman between 18 and 29 years old in good health and CMV-seronegative.

This clone was counted between two and nine times. This rearrangement joins TRBV7-2 to TRBJ2-3, with TRBD2 matching over 9 bases. V lost 1 base, J lost 2 bases, and 7 bases stayed unmatched. Germline V gives CDR1 SGHTA, CDR2 FQGNSA. CDR3 length equals 17 residues. CDR3 protein: CASSLGGAGGPTDTQYF. The CDR3 DNA is TGTGCCAGCAGCTTAGGAGGAGCGGGAGGACCCACAGATACGCAGTATTTT.

V usage is TRBV30 and J usage is TRBJ1-1; D may be TRBD1 (6 bases). Germline-derived CDR1 and CDR2 are GTSNPN and SVGIG (reference sequence). The CDR3 consists of 12 residues. Trimming left V 3 bases short and J 10 bases short, with 15 bases between. The CDR3 nucleotides are TGTGCCTGGAGCAACCCGGGACACGGAGCTTTCTTT. Encoded protein: CAWSNPGHGAFF.

This chain uses TRBV29-1 with TRBJ2-4, with D possibly being TRBD1 (6 bases). The length of the CDR3 is 17 residues. Deletions cut 4 bases from V and 0 bases from J, with 19 bases between. The germline CDR1 and CDR2 sequences are SQVTM and ANQGSEA. The CDR3: CSVVLQGALTAKNIQYF. The CDR3 nucleotides are TGCAGCGTTGTTCTACAGGGAGCCCTGACAGCCAAAAACATTCAGTACTTC.